The rows below give T cell receptor beta chains drawn from one sample of a study of shared clonotypes between healthy human individuals. Libraries were prepared by immunoSEQ multiplex PCR; TCRdb keeps only in-frame clonotypes and omits some of them. This table holds over 2 million clones, 85% to 95% found once. The sample taken for sequencing was naive CD4+ T cells sorted from blood. These receptors were obtained from a man younger than 30 in good health. Each CDR3 is given with its conserved first and last residue. A D gene is named only where the DNA matches it firmly. Where a row states a size, it is once, few, many or the class of an expanded clone; other rows omit it.

abundance,j_gene,v_gene,d_gene,CDR3nt,CDR3aa
NA,TRBJ1-2,TRBV19,NA,TGTGCCAGTAGACGAACCGGGGGAGAGGTCTATGGCTACACCTTC,CASRRTGGEVYGYTF
NA,TRBJ2-5,TRBV5-1,TRBD1,TGCGCCAGCAGCTTGCATGTAGGGGGCACCCAAGAGACCCAGTACTTC,CASSLHVGGTQETQYF
once,TRBJ2-4,TRBV6-5,NA,TGTGCCAGCAGCACAATCCTCTTAGCCAAAAACATTCAGTACTTC,CASSTILLAKNIQYF
NA,TRBJ1-1,TRBV18,TRBD1,TGTGCCAGCTCACCATTAACAGGGGGCACTGAAGCTTTCTTT,CASSPLTGGTEAFF
NA,TRBJ1-2,TRBV28,TRBD1,TGTGCCAGCAGTTTGGGACAGGGGTATGGCTACACCTTC,CASSLGQGYGYTF
NA,TRBJ1-1,TRBV7-3,NA,TGTGCCAGCAGTCAAGGCTGGGGTACGACTGAAGCTTTCTTT,CASSQGWGTTEAFF
NA,TRBJ1-2,TRBV2,NA,TGTGCCAGCAGCCCCCAGGTGGGCTACACCTTC,CASSPQVGYTF
NA,TRBJ2-7,TRBV30,TRBD1,TGTGCCTGGAGGCGGGTTCCAGACAGGGTCTACGAGCAGTACTTC,CAWRRVPDRVYEQYF
NA,TRBJ1-2,TRBV4-1,NA,TGCGCCAGCAGCCGAAACCAGGGGAGCGGAAACTATGGCTACACCTTC,CASSRNQGSGNYGYTF
NA,TRBJ1-2,TRBV29-1,NA,TGCAGCGTCGCCACCGGGAACTATGGCTACACCTTC,CSVATGNYGYTF
NA,TRBJ1-2,TRBV7-2,NA,TGTGCCAGCAGCTTAGACAGACCGTATGGCTACACCTTC,CASSLDRPYGYTF
NA,TRBJ2-7,TRBV19,TRBD1,TGTGCCAGTAGTATAACCGGACAGGGCTCCTACGAGCAGTACTTC,CASSITGQGSYEQYF
NA,TRBJ2-7,TRBV6-5,TRBD2,TGTGCCAGCAGCCGCGGACTAGCCCACGAGCAGTACTTC,CASSRGLAHEQYF
NA,TRBJ1-2,TRBV5-6,NA,TGTGCCAGCAGCCTCACAGAACCTTATGGCTACACCTTC,CASSLTEPYGYTF
few,TRBJ2-7,TRBV4-3,NA,TGCGCCAGCAGCCAAGGGGATGTGCGAAGCTCCTACGAGCAGTACTTC,CASSQGDVRSSYEQYF
NA,TRBJ1-6,TRBV30,TRBD1,TGTGCCTCGGAAGACAGGGGACGGTCATCCCTCCACTTT,CASEDRGRSSLHF
NA,TRBJ2-3,TRBV28,TRBD1,TGTGCCAGCAGTTCGGACAGGGCGCAGTATTTT,CASSSDRAQYF
once,TRBJ2-3,TRBV30,NA,TGTGCCGGTCTTCGAGTGGGAGGCGTCGGGAATACGCAGTATTTT,CAGLRVGGVGNTQYF
once,TRBJ2-7,TRBV18,NA,TGTGCCAGCGCGGGACCCGACTACGAGCAGTACTTC,CASAGPDYEQYF
NA,TRBJ1-3,TRBV29-1,TRBD1,TGCAGCGCCGGACCGGGACAGCCGGGAAACACCATATATTTT,CSAGPGQPGNTIYF
NA,TRBJ2-1,TRBV5-1,TRBD1,TGCGCCAGCAGCTTGACAGGGGGCAATGAGCAGTTCTTC,CASSLTGGNEQFF
NA,TRBJ1-5,TRBV28,NA,TGTGCCAGCGGCCAACTGGCCGATTGGGGCCAGCCCCAGCATTTT,CASGQLADWGQPQHF
NA,TRBJ1-5,TRBV15,NA,TGTGCCACCAGCAGAGATTTATCCGAGCCCCAGCATTTT,CATSRDLSEPQHF